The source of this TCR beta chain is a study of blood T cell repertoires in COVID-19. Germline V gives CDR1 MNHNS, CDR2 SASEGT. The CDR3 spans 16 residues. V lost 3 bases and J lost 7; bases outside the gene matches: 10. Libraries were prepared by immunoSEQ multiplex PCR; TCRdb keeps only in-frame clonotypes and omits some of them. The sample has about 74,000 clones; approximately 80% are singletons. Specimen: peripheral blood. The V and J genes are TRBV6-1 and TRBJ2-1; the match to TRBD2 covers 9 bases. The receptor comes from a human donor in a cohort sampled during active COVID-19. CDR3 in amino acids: CASSDIGTSTGNEQFF. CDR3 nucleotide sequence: TGTGCCAGCAGTGATATAGGGACTAGCACAGGAAATGAGCAGTTCTTC.